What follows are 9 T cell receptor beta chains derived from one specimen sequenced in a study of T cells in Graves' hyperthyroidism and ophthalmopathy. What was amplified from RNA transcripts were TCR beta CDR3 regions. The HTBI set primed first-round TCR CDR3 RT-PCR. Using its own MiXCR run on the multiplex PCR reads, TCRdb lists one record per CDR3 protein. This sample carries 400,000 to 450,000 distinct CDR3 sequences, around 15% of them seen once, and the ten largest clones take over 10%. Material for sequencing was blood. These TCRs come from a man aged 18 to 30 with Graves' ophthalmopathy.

CDR3 nucleotides: TGTGCCAGCAGCCAAGATCCCCTCCAAGAGACCCAGTACTTC. Its protein is CASSQDPLQETQYF. J is TRBJ2-5 and V is TRBV3-1; D not certain. Trimming took 0 bases from V and 1 from J, leaving 6 bases between them. Germline values: CDR1 LGHDT, CDR2 YNNKEL (reference sequence). CDR3 length equals 14 residues.

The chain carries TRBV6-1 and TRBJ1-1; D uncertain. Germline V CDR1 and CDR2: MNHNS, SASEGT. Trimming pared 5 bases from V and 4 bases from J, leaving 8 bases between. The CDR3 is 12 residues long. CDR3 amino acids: CASSPASTEAFF. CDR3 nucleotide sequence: TGTGCCAGCAGTCCTGCTTCCACTGAAGCTTTCTTT.

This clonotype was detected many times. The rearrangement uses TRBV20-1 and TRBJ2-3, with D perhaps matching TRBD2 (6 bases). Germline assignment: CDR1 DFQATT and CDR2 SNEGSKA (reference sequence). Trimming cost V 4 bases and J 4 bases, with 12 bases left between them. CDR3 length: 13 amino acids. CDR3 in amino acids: CSATSTRADTQYF. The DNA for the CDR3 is TGCAGTGCTACTTCGACTAGGGCAGATACGCAGTATTTT.

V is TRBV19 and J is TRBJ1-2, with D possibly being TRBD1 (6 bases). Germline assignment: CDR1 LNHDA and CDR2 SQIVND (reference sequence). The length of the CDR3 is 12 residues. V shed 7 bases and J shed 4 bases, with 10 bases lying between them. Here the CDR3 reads CASTGQTYGYTF. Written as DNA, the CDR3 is TGTGCCAGTACAGGACAGACCTATGGCTACACCTTC. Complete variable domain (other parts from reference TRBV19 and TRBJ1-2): DGGITQSPKYLFRKEGQNVTLSCEQNLNHDAMYWYRQDPGQGLRLIYYSQIVNDFQKGDIAEGYSVSREKKESFPLTVTSAQKNPTAFYLCASTGQTYGYTFGSGTRLTVV.

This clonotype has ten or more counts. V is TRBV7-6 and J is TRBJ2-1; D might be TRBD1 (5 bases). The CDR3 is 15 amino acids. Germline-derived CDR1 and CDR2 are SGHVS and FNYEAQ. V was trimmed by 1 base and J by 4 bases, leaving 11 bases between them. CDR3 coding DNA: TGTGCCAGCAGCTTAGTCGACAGTGCTTACAATGAGCAGTTCTTC. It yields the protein CASSLVDSAYNEQFF. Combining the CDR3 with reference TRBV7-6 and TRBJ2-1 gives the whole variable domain GAGVSQSPRYKVTKRGQDVALRCDPISGHVSLYWYRQALGQGPEFLTYFNYEAQQDKSGLPNDRFSAERPEGSISTLTIQRTEQRDSAMYRCASSLVDSAYNEQFFGPGTRLTVL.

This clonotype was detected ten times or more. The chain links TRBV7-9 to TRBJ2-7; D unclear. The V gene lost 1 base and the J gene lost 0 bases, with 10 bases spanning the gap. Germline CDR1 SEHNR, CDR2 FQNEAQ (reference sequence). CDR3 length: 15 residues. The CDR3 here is CASSLEGRSSYEQYF. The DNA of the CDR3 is TGTGCCAGCAGCTTAGAGGGCCGGAGCTCCTACGAGCAGTACTTC.

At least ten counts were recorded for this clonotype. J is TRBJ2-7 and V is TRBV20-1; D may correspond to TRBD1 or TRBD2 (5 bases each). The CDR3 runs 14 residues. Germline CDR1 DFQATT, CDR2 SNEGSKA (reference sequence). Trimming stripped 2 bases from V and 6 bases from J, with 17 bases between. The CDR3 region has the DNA TGCAGTGCTAGACGGGACGAACCCGCCGGCGAGCAGTACTTC. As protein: CSARRDEPAGEQYF.

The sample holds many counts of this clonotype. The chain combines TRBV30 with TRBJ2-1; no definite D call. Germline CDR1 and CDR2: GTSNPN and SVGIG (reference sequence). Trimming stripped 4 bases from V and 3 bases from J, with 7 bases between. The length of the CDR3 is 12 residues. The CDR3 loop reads CAWIQNYNEQFF. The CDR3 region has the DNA TGTGCCTGGATTCAGAACTACAATGAGCAGTTCTTC.

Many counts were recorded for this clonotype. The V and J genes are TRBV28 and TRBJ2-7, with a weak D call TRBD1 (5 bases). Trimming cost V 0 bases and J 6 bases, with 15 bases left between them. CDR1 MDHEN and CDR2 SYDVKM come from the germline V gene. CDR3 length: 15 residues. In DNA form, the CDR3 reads TGTGCCAGCAGTTTATGGTCCGAAGGGGCAAGCGAGCAGTACTTC. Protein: CASSLWSEGASEQYF.